This T cell receptor beta chain was observed in a study of T cell responses to AZD1222 COVID-19 vaccine. The method was immunoSEQ multiplex PCR; TCRdb's version includes in-frame clones alone and lacks a portion of them. The data hold 100,000 to 150,000 clones, with 89% observed a single time. Worth noting for this clone: Its antigen is undetermined.

Points from the study as a whole: The sample set comprised mostly white British donors with more females, and clonal diversity was possibly underestimated.

This CDR3 spans 18 amino acids. Germline V gene data show CDR1 as SGHVS and CDR2 as FNYEAQ. The V gene end was trimmed by 5 bases and the J gene end by 3 bases; junction bases not matched to a gene: 15. The sample here was peripheral blood, taken on day 0 of AZD1222 vaccination. The chain has TRBV7-6 and TRBJ2-7, with TRBD2 matching 11 bases. The source of this sequence is an adult in good health. The chain's CDR3 is CASSPWVDLTSGDYEQYF. As DNA, the CDR3 is TGTGCCAGCAGCCCATGGGTGGATCTGACTAGCGGGGACTACGAGCAGTACTTC.